These 24 T cell receptor beta chains originate from one sample sequenced in a study of molecular identifiers for immune sequencing clone quantification. TCRdb recomputed calls from the PCR reads with MiXCR, one row per CDR3 protein. The sample lists 75,000 to 95,000 distinct CDR3 sequences; around a quarter were seen once. The material sequenced was naive CD8+ T cells from blood, with Jurkat cell RNA spiked in. Indicated subset: FACS-sorted CD8+CD4-CCR7+CD45RA+ naive T cells. These receptors came from a human donor in good health. Some libraries in this study had Jurkat cell RNA spiked in.

The table lists this clonotype with a count of one. At one end the junction does not follow the germline gene, possibly because of a read error. This rearrangement joins TRBV4-1 to TRBJ2-3; unclear D gene. The length of the CDR3 is 15 residues. Germline values: CDR1 MGHRA, CDR2 YSYEKL. The CDR3 protein is CACSHGTNRTDTQYF. CDR3 DNA sequence: TGCGCCTGCAGCCATGGTACCAACCGCACAGATACGCAGTATTTT.

The sample holds many counts of this clonotype. V gene TRBV10-2 combines with J gene TRBJ2-7; TRBD2 might be the D (5 bases). V lost 0 bases to trimming and J lost 13 bases, with 13 bases between them. The CDR3 totals 12 residues. Per the germline V gene, CDR1 is WSHSY and CDR2 is SAAADI. CDR3 sequence (DNA): TGCGCCAGCAGTGAGTCAACTTGGGAGTTTTACTTC. Translation gives CASSESTWEFYF.

With regard to this clonotype: It may be a read error: a sequence one base away is much more abundant. V usage is TRBV20-1 and J usage is TRBJ2-7; D assignment may be TRBD1 or TRBD2 (5 bases each). V was clipped by 6 bases and J by 5 bases, with 14 bases between them. The CDR3 totals 12 residues. The germline gives CDR1 DFQATT, CDR2 SNEGSKA (reference sequence). DNA of the CDR3: TGCAGTGCCACGACAGAGGGCAACGAGCAGTACTTC. Protein product: CSATTEGNEQYF.

J is TRBJ2-5 and V is TRBV9; D tentatively reads TRBD1 or TRBD2 (5 bases each). CDR3 length equals 15 residues. V was shortened by 3 bases and J by 3 bases, with 15 bases between the two germline ends. Germline V lookup: CDR1 SGDLS, CDR2 YYNGEE. The CDR3 reads CASSEGVRGKETQYF. For the CDR3, the DNA is TGTGCCAGCAGCGAGGGAGTCCGGGGCAAAGAGACCCAGTACTTC.

The gene calls are TRBV4-1 and TRBJ2-2; D is perhaps TRBD1 (5 bases). Germline CDR1 MGHRA, CDR2 YSYEKL. The CDR3 extends over 14 amino acids. Trimming took off 3 bases at V and 2 bases at J, with 7 bases between the two ends. As DNA, the CDR3 is TGCGCCAGCAGCCAGGGGCTTAACACCGGGGAGCTGTTTTTT. It encodes CASSQGLNTGELFF.

This clonotype was recorded many times. The chain recombines TRBV4-1 with TRBJ2-1, with D tentatively TRBD1 or TRBD2 (5 bases each). Germline V gene sequence: CDR1 MGHRA, CDR2 YSYEKL. This CDR3 has 16 residues. V was shortened by 6 bases and J by 7 bases, with 22 bases between the two germline ends. The CDR3 region is CASSSSRGRVGNEQFF. The CDR3 coding sequence is TGCGCCAGCAGTTCCAGCCGGGGCAGGGTAGGGAATGAGCAGTTCTTC.

This clonotype appeared a few times. The chain employs TRBV27 and TRBJ2-7, with D tentatively TRBD1 (6 bases). This CDR3 comprises 14 residues. The V gene lost 5 bases and the J gene lost 3 bases, with 14 bases spanning the gap. CDR1 is MNHEY and CDR2 is SMNVEV in the germline V gene (reference sequence). CDR3 sequence reads: CASSPSGHYYEQYF. The CDR3 DNA reads TGTGCCAGCAGTCCATCGGGACACTACTACGAGCAGTACTTC.

This clonotype occurred many times. The chain carries TRBV28 and TRBJ1-2, with D unclear. Germline V gene lookup returns CDR1 MDHEN and CDR2 SYDVKM. The germline V and J ends were trimmed by 6 bases and 8 bases, with 7 bases remaining between them. The CDR3 runs to 10 residues. Here the CDR3 reads CASRGKGYTF. The DNA of the CDR3 is TGTGCCAGCAGGGGCAAAGGCTACACCTTC.

The J gene is TRBJ2-5, the V gene TRBV4-3; TRBD1 is a possible D gene (6 bases). V was pared by 1 base and J by 9 bases, with 18 bases between. Germline CDR1 reads LGHNA; CDR2 reads YSLEER. This CDR3 is built from 15 residues. The CDR3 loop reads CASSQGLAGEGAQYF. The CDR3 DNA reads as TGCGCCAGCAGCCAAGGGCTAGCCGGCGAGGGGGCCCAGTACTTC.

This clonotype came up a few times. A read error may account for a junction end that differs from germline. The chain employs TRBV10-3 and TRBJ1-1, with 12 positions matching TRBD1. Germline V gene data show CDR1 as ENHRY and CDR2 as SYGVKD. The length of the CDR3 is 16 residues. In DNA, the CDR3 is TGTGCCATCAGTGAGTTTCCCGGGACAGGGGGCACTGAAGCTTCCTTT. Encoded protein: CAISEFPGTGGTEASF.

This clonotype was seen only a few times. The rearrangement uses TRBV29-1 and TRBJ2-7; 8 bases are shared with TRBD2. The V segment lost 0 bases and the J segment 4 bases; nucleotides outside the gene matches: 11. The CDR3 loop spans 16 amino acids. Germline V gene lookup returns CDR1 SQVTM and CDR2 ANQGSEA. CDR3 nucleotides: TGCAGCGTTGAAGAAAACGCGGTAGCGGGGTTTTACGAGCAGTACTTC. This codes for CSVEENAVAGFYEQYF.

This clonotype showed up just a few times. A clone one base away is much larger, so this may be a read error. This chain uses TRBV29-1 with TRBJ2-3, with 9 positions matching TRBD2. The germline V gene encodes CDR1 SQVTM and CDR2 ANQGSEA. CDR3 size: 14 residues. Trimming took 8 bases from V and 7 from J; bases not matched to a gene: 13. The CDR3 protein is CSPVGREGPHTQYF. In DNA form, the CDR3 reads TGCAGCCCCGTCGGGCGGGAGGGCCCCCATACGCAGTATTTT.

This clonotype was counted a few times. J is TRBJ2-7 and V is TRBV12-3 or TRBV12-4; TRBD2 matches at 8 bases. CDR3 size: 21 residues. V was pared by 1 base and J by 3 bases, with 23 bases of the junction left unmatched. CDR3 amino acids: CASSLDSGSVAGTRGRYEQYF. CDR3 DNA: TGTGCCAGCAGTTTAGATTCAGGGTCGGTAGCGGGGACCAGGGGCCGCTACGAGCAGTACTTC.

This clonotype appeared many times. The chain joins TRBV19 to TRBJ1-1; D might be TRBD1 (5 bases). The CDR3 runs 13 residues. Per the germline V gene, CDR1 is LNHDA and CDR2 is SQIVND (reference sequence). V was pared by 3 bases and J by 4 bases, with 9 bases between. The CDR3 sequence is CASSIGTGTEAFF. The CDR3 nucleotides are TGTGCCAGTAGTATTGGGACGGGCACTGAAGCTTTCTTT.

Many counts were recorded for this clonotype. The V and J genes are TRBV6-2 or TRBV6-3 and TRBJ2-7; no clear D gene. This CDR3 has 13 amino acids. Germline V gene sequence: CDR1 MNHEY, CDR2 SVGEGT. Trimming removed 0 bases from V and 4 bases from J, with 7 bases in between. Written as DNA, the CDR3 is TGTGCCAGCAGTTACTCTAGAAGTTACGAGCAGTACTTC. It encodes CASSYSRSYEQYF.

The chain uses TRBV7-9 and TRBJ2-7, with 9 bases aligning to TRBD1. Germline V gene sequence: CDR1 SEHNR, CDR2 FQNEAQ (reference sequence). Trimming cost V 4 bases and J 4 bases; bases outside gene matches: 5. The CDR3 has 14 residues. The CDR3 sequence: CASSSWDRVYEQYF. CDR3 bases: TGTGCCAGCAGCTCCTGGGACAGGGTTTACGAGCAGTACTTC.

The rearrangement joins TRBV24-1 to TRBJ2-2, with 7 bases aligning to TRBD1. The germline gives CDR1 KGHDR, CDR2 SFDVKD. V shed 2 bases and J 8 bases; nucleotides not matched to a gene: 13. This CDR3 is built from 17 residues. CDR3 DNA: TGTGCCACCAGTGATTCCACCGGGACAGCTCCCCTTGGGGAGCTGTTTTTT. Protein product: CATSDSTGTAPLGELFF.

This clonotype was counted many times. CDR3 coding DNA: TGTGCCAGCAGCCTAACAGGGGGCGAGCAGTACTTC. It specifies CASSLTGGEQYF. J is TRBJ2-7 and V is TRBV5-5; 8 nucleotides line up with TRBD1. Germline assignment: CDR1 SGHKS and CDR2 YYEKEE (reference sequence). CDR3 length: 12 residues. Trimming cost V 4 bases and J 6 bases; bases outside gene matches: 3.

The gene calls are TRBV14 and TRBJ2-2; D not certain. The CDR3 totals 16 residues. From germline, CDR1 is SGHDN and CDR2 FVKESK. V gave up 4 bases and J gave up 1 base, with 13 bases separating them. The CDR3 DNA follows: TGTGCCAGCAGCCCAGGCCAGCCGGAGAACACCGGGGAGCTGTTTTTT. This sequence encodes CASSPGQPENTGELFF.

This clonotype was seen only a few times. The rearrangement joins TRBV11-2 to TRBJ2-3; D remains unclear. CDR1 is SGHAT and CDR2 is FQNNGV in the germline V gene. The length of the CDR3 is 16 residues. Trimming removed 1 base at V and 0 bases at J, with 11 bases between. The CDR3 region is CASSLVAVSSTDTQYF. The CDR3 DNA sequence: TGTGCCAGCAGCTTAGTGGCGGTCTCTAGCACAGATACGCAGTATTTT.

The gene calls are TRBV19 and TRBJ1-1, with TRBD1 as a possible D gene (6 bases). The CDR3 is 14 amino acids. V gave up 7 bases and J gave up 4 bases, with 16 bases separating them. Germline-derived CDR1 and CDR2 are LNHDA and SQIVND (reference sequence). The CDR3 protein is CASINSGQCTEAFF. CDR3 sequence (DNA): TGTGCCAGTATAAACAGCGGACAGTGCACTGAAGCTTTCTTT. The variable domain in full, completed from reference TRBV19 and TRBJ1-1, reads DGGITQSPKYLFRKEGQNVTLSCEQNLNHDAMYWYRQDPGQGLRLIYYSQIVNDFQKGDIAEGYSVSREKKESFPLTVTSAQKNPTAFYLCASINSGQCTEAFFGQGTRLTVV.

On this clonotype itself: A much bigger clone sits one base away, suggesting this may be a read error. The J gene is TRBJ2-3, the V gene TRBV9; no clear D gene. The CDR3 contains 16 residues. Per the germline V gene, CDR1 is SGDLS and CDR2 is YYNGEE. CDR3 sequence (DNA): TGTGCCAGCAGCGACCCCGGCCACCTGGGCACAGCTACGCAGTATTTT. This sequence encodes CASSDPGHLGTATQYF.

In its sample, this clonotype was seen many times. The chain carries TRBV12-3 or TRBV12-4 and TRBJ2-3; D is ambiguous. Trimming shortened V by 2 bases and J by 3 bases, and 6 bases separated the two germline ends. The CDR3 totals 13 residues. The CDR3: CASSLSETDTQYF. The CDR3 nucleotides read TGTGCCAGCAGTTTAAGCGAGACAGATACGCAGTATTTT.

This clonotype has ten or more counts. CDR3 coding DNA: TGTGCCAGCAGTTACCGGTGGGGGGAGGGATCCTACGAGCAGTACTTC. Translation gives CASSYRWGEGSYEQYF. The chain recombines TRBV6-5 with TRBJ2-7; 7 bases agree with TRBD2. The CDR3 contains 16 residues. J gave up 1 base and V 2 bases, and 8 bases lay outside the gene matches. From germline, CDR1 is MNHEY and CDR2 SVGAGI.